The 25 T cell receptor beta chains presented below share a single source sample, sequenced in a study of blood T cell repertoires in COVID-19 (TCRdb year 2020). The library was made by the immunoSEQ multiplex PCR assay. The table was pulled from immuneACCESS by TCRdb, which kept in-frame rearrangements only. Such tables lose some clones; where checked, under half of the loss comes from unresolved V genes, and the rest has no known cause. The sample contains 300,000 to 450,000 clones, more than 80% of them found a single time. Around 3% of the sample goes to the ten largest clones. The specimen was peripheral blood. The receptor source for this set is a woman in her twenties or thirties with COVID-19, enrolled during active disease.

The chain recombines TRBV7-9 with TRBJ1-2; 8 positions match TRBD1. The germline V gene has CDR1 SEHNR and CDR2 FQNEAQ (reference sequence). CDR3 length: 16 amino acids. Losses at the gene ends were 5 bases for V and 4 bases for J; bases not matched to a gene: 12. CDR3 sequence: CASSEGQGRVGYGYTF. In DNA, the CDR3 is TGTGCCAGCAGCGAAGGACAGGGACGGGTTGGCTATGGCTACACCTTC.

The gene calls are TRBV4-3 and TRBJ1-1; D not resolved. CDR1 and CDR2 (germline): LGHNA, YSLEER. CDR3 length: 15 amino acids. Between the trimmed V and J ends, which lost 0 bases and 3 bases, there was a span of 11 bases. The CDR3 sequence is CASSQEPGIDTEAFF. The DNA for the CDR3 is TGCGCCAGCAGCCAAGAACCCGGGATCGACACTGAAGCTTTCTTT.

The chain employs TRBV18 and TRBJ2-4; 8 nucleotides agree with TRBD1. The CDR3 has 18 residues. V lost 2 bases, J lost 1 base, and 10 bases stayed unmatched. The germline V gene encodes CDR1 KGHSH and CDR2 LQKENI. CDR3 DNA sequence: TGTGCCAGCTCACCAGGGACAGGTCTTGATGTTGCCAAAAACATTCAGTACTTC. It is translated as CASSPGTGLDVAKNIQYF.

The chain uses TRBV5-6 and TRBJ2-1; D is unresolved. The V end lost 1 base, the J end lost 9 bases, and 5 bases lay between the germline ends. Germline CDR1 and CDR2: SGHDT and YYEEEE. The CDR3 sequence is 11 residues long. This CDR3 is CASSLSIEQFF. The CDR3 DNA sequence: TGTGCCAGCAGCTTGTCAATTGAGCAGTTCTTC.

This clone turned up a few times. The chain joins TRBV4-2 to TRBJ1-4; 8 bases align to TRBD1. The CDR3 extends over 14 amino acids. The junction had 3 bases not matched to a gene; V was cut back by 4 bases and J by 5 bases. Germline V gene data show CDR1 as LGHNA and CDR2 as YNFKEQ. CDR3 residues: CASSRRQGNEKLFF. The CDR3 region has the DNA TGTGCCAGCAGCCGAAGACAGGGGAATGAAAAACTGTTTTTT.

This clone appeared once. Other DNA sequences of this sample code for an identical CDR3. The chain links TRBV6-5 to TRBJ1-2; weak D call: TRBD1 (5 bases). Germline loops: CDR1 MNHEY, CDR2 SVGAGI. With 0 bases removed from V and 1 base from J, the gap between germline ends came to 6 bases. The CDR3 spans 14 residues. The CDR3 DNA is TGTGCCAGCAGTTACTCCGGGGGTAACTATGGCTACACCTTC. Protein product: CASSYSGGNYGYTF.

This chain joins TRBV14 and TRBJ2-1, with D perhaps TRBD1 (5 bases). Trimming pared 4 bases from V and 0 bases from J, leaving 13 bases between. Germline-derived CDR1 and CDR2 are SGHDN and FVKESK. CDR3 length equals 16 residues. DNA of the CDR3: TGTGCCAGCAGCCGTAGGGGTCAAATCTCCTACAATGAGCAGTTCTTC. It encodes CASSRRGQISYNEQFF.

The genes are TRBV5-1 and TRBJ2-3; 9 bases line up with TRBD2. Germline assignment: CDR1 SGHRS and CDR2 YFSETQ. J gave up 1 base and V 4 bases, and 22 bases lay outside the gene matches. This CDR3 region has 21 residues. DNA for the CDR3: TGCGCCAGCAGCCTACGCCCCGGGGCGGGAGGGCCAGTGGTGGGCACAGATACGCAGTATTTT. Translated: CASSLRPGAGGPVVGTDTQYF. The whole variable domain, filled in from reference TRBV5-1 and TRBJ2-3, reads KAGVTQTPRYLIKTRGQQVTLSCSPISGHRSVSWYQQTPGQGLQFLFEYFSETQRNKGNFPGRFSGRQFSNSRSEMNVSTLELGDSALYLCASSLRPGAGGPVVGTDTQYFGPGTRLTVL.

The rearrangement links TRBV11-3 to TRBJ1-2, with D maybe TRBD1 (6 bases). Per germline, CDR1 SGHNT and CDR2 YENEEA. V was cut by 5 bases and J by 2 bases, with 9 bases left in between. CDR3 length: 13 residues. This CDR3 reads CASSPGQNYGYTF. CDR3 coding DNA: TGTGCCAGCAGCCCCGGACAGAACTATGGCTACACCTTC.

The CDR3 nucleotides read TGTGCCAGCAGCTCCTCAGGGGGTTCTTACAATGAGCAGTTCTTC. It is translated as CASSSSGGSYNEQFF. V usage is TRBV5-5 and J usage is TRBJ2-1; 7 nucleotides align to TRBD1. CDR3 length: 15 residues. The V gene end was trimmed by 3 bases and the J gene end by 4 bases; junction bases not matched to a gene: 7. The V gene's germline CDR1 is SGHKS and CDR2 YYEKEE (reference sequence).

The sample holds one count of this clone. The rearrangement joins TRBV25-1 to TRBJ1-2; D is possibly TRBD1 (6 bases). The V end lost 6 bases, the J end lost 4 bases, and 9 bases lay between the germline ends. The CDR3 spans 12 residues. Looked up from germline, CDR1 is MGHDK and CDR2 is SYGVNS. CDR3 DNA: TGTGCCAGCAGGTCAGGGGCCTATGGCTACACCTTC. This gives the protein CASRSGAYGYTF.

The chain links TRBV6-1 to TRBJ2-3; weak D call: TRBD2 (6 bases). Germline CDR1 reads MNHNS; CDR2 reads SASEGT. The length of the CDR3 is 15 residues. The V gene lost 1 base and the J gene lost 0 bases, with 8 bases spanning the gap. The CDR3 DNA follows: TGTGCCAGCAGTGAAGGGACTACTAGCACAGATACGCAGTATTTT. It encodes CASSEGTTSTDTQYF.

The chain uses TRBV4-1 and TRBJ2-7; D might be TRBD2 (5 bases). This CDR3 region has 15 residues. Per the germline V gene, CDR1 is MGHRA and CDR2 is YSYEKL. Trimming shortened V by 4 bases and J by 7 bases, and 20 bases separated the two germline ends. The CDR3 nucleotides read TGCGCCAGCAGCCGCCCTTTATATGGGTCGGGGGAGCAGTACTTC. Translated: CASSRPLYGSGEQYF.

The chain joins TRBV30 to TRBJ2-3, with D uncertain. Germline V gives CDR1 GTSNPN, CDR2 SVGIG (reference sequence). Trimming left V 3 bases short and J 0 bases short, with 10 bases between. The CDR3 has 14 residues. The CDR3 spells CAWSSGGSTDTQYF. CDR3 DNA sequence: TGTGCCTGGAGCTCTGGCGGAAGCACAGATACGCAGTATTTT.

This clone was counted once. V usage is TRBV5-1 and J usage is TRBJ2-1; TRBD2 matches at 10 bases. Germline CDR1 reads SGHRS; CDR2 reads YFSETQ. This CDR3 has 15 amino acids. The V segment lost 5 bases and the J segment 5 bases; nucleotides outside the gene matches: 7. In DNA form, the CDR3 reads TGCGCCAGCAGGCTAAGGACTAGCGGCCACAATGAGCAGTTCTTC. Its protein product is CASRLRTSGHNEQFF.

The V and J genes are TRBV4-1 and TRBJ2-5, with 7 nucleotides matching TRBD2. J was trimmed by 5 bases and V by 3 bases; bases with no gene match: 6. Germline CDR1 is MGHRA and CDR2 is YSYEKL. This CDR3 contains 14 residues. CDR3 loop: CASSQAAGGETQYF. CDR3 sequence (DNA): TGCGCCAGCAGCCAGGCAGCCGGGGGGGAGACCCAGTACTTC.

V is TRBV5-6 and J is TRBJ2-1; D perhaps matches TRBD1 (6 bases). V was cut by 5 bases and J by 5 bases, with 20 bases left in between. This CDR3 region has 16 residues. Per germline, CDR1 SGHDT and CDR2 YYEEEE. The CDR3 bases are TGTGCCAGCAGTCAGTACAGGGATTCAATTCACAATGAGCAGTTCTTC. It specifies CASSQYRDSIHNEQFF.

The sample holds a few counts of this clone. The chain is built from TRBV7-9 and TRBJ1-5; D not certain. CDR3 length equals 15 residues. The germline gives CDR1 SEHNR, CDR2 FQNEAQ (reference sequence). The V and J ends lost 1 base and 5 bases respectively, with 12 bases between them. The CDR3 nucleotides read TGTGCCAGCAGCTTAGGTGGCGGCAGAGATCAGCCCCAGCATTTT. It encodes CASSLGGGRDQPQHF.

The chain couples TRBV2 to TRBJ2-1; 13 bases fit TRBD2. The V and J ends lost 8 bases and 9 bases, in that order; junction bases with no gene match: 4. This CDR3 region has 13 residues. Germline CDR1 SNHLY, CDR2 FYNNEI. This chain's CDR3 is CASPGLAGTEQFF. Written as DNA, the CDR3 is TGTGCCAGCCCGGGACTAGCGGGAACTGAGCAGTTCTTC.

The chain couples TRBV12-3 or TRBV12-4 to TRBJ2-1, with D possibly matching TRBD2 (5 bases). This CDR3 comprises 12 residues. The germline V and J ends were trimmed by 6 bases and 5 bases, with 8 bases remaining between them. The CDR3 region has the DNA TGTGCCAGCAGACGGGGAAACAATGAGCAGTTCTTC. Encoded protein: CASRRGNNEQFF.

This sequence joins TRBV4-3 and TRBJ1-3; D is unclear. Germline assignment: CDR1 LGHNA and CDR2 YSLEER. CDR3 size: 18 residues. V dropped 0 bases and J dropped 0 bases, with 15 bases sitting between them. Written as DNA, the CDR3 is TGCGCCAGCAGCCAAGAGAGCTCTCGCATCCTCTCTGGAAACACCATATATTTT. It is translated as CASSQESSRILSGNTIYF.

The gene calls are TRBV29-1 and TRBJ2-7; D is perhaps TRBD2 (5 bases). The CDR3 has 13 residues. CDR1 and CDR2 from the germline V gene are SQVTM and ANQGSEA. V was cut by 6 bases and J by 2 bases, with 14 bases left in between. The CDR3 loop reads CSVIGRVAYEQYF. The CDR3 DNA is TGCAGCGTCATCGGGCGGGTTGCCTACGAGCAGTACTTC.

CDR3 bases: TGTGCCAGCTCACCGACACGGACCTACGAGCAGTACTTC. Protein sequence: CASSPTRTYEQYF. The V gene is TRBV18, the J gene TRBJ2-7; D uncertain. Trimming shortened V by 3 bases and J by 2 bases, and 8 bases separated the two germline ends. The CDR3 is 13 amino acids. Germline-derived CDR1 and CDR2 are KGHSH and LQKENI.

The chain couples TRBV6-1 to TRBJ2-4; a weak D match, TRBD2 (6 bases). The V gene's germline CDR1 is MNHNS and CDR2 SASEGT. V was clipped by 1 base and J by 1 base, with 17 bases between them. This CDR3 is 18 amino acids long. CDR3 nucleotide sequence: TGTGCCAGCAGTGAAGTGGGGAGCGGGTTGGGGGCCAAAAACATTCAGTACTTC. Its protein product is CASSEVGSGLGAKNIQYF.

This clone was seen only once. The chain employs TRBV6-6 and TRBJ2-7; tentatively, D is TRBD2 (6 bases). Between the trimmed V and J ends, which lost 2 bases and 2 bases, there was a span of 10 bases. The germline CDR1 and CDR2 sequences are MNHNY and SVGAGI (reference sequence). CDR3 length equals 14 residues. The CDR3: CASSYGRIPYEQYV. In DNA, the CDR3 is TGTGCCAGCAGTTACGGGAGGATTCCCTACGAGCAGTACGTC.